What follows describes a single T cell receptor (beta chain). This sample stems from a study of blood T cell repertoires in COVID-19. Across the study: Some COVID-19 samples were acute and others convalescent; all came from the United States, Italy and Spain. PBMCs, B-cell-depleted T cells, or T cells provided the cDNA or gDNA that made up the material.

This CDR3 contains 13 residues. The germline V gene encodes CDR1 MDHEN and CDR2 SYDVKM. V was clipped by 11 bases and J by 5 bases; unmatched bases: 8. Repertoires were generated with immunoSEQ multiplex PCR, while TCRdb's copy carries only in-frame clones and drops some. This sample yields around 140,000 clones, of which roughly four fifths are seen a single time; approximately 9% belongs to the top ten. The receptor comes from a woman between 50 and 59 years old with active or convalescent COVID-19. Sample: peripheral blood. The gene calls are TRBV28 and TRBJ1-4, with TRBD1 identical over 7 bases. The CDR3: CACHRGLNEKLFF. The CDR3, as DNA: TGTGCCTGCCACAGGGGATTAAATGAAAAACTGTTTTTT.